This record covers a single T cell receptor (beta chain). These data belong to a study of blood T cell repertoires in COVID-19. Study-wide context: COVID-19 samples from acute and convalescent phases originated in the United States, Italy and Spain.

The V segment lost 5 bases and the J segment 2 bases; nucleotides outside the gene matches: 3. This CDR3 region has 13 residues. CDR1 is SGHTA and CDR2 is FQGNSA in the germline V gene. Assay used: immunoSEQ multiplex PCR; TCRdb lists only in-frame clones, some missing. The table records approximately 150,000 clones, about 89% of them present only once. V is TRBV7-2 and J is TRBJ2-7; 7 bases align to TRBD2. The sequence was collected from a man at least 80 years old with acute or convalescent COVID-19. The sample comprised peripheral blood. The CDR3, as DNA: TGTGCCAGCAGCCTTGGACTAGCCTACGAGCAGTACTTC. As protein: CASSLGLAYEQYF.